The clone carrying this T cell receptor (beta chain) was found a few times. The time point is: sample taken at primary tumor resection. TCRs were sequenced from unsorted whole RNA of tumor, nontumor lung or PBMC. These data originate in a study of spatial heterogeneity in lung cancer. Germline-derived CDR1 and CDR2 are GTSNPN and SVGIG (reference sequence). With V trimmed by 3 bases and J by 1 base, 0 bases remained unmatched. CDR3 length equals 14 residues. TCRdb used MiXCR to reprocess the 5' RACE reads, holding one entry per CDR3 protein. The data contain 77,000 or so distinct CDR3 sequences, about 20% of them singletons.

The sequence was collected from a male donor with early-stage non-small cell lung cancer. The sample in question was PBMCs, obtained at surgery. V and J are TRBV30 and TRBJ2-2; 9 positions match TRBD2. The CDR3 coding sequence is TGTGCCTGGAGGACTAGCGGGAACACCGGGGAGCTGTTTTTT. Its translation: CAWRTSGNTGELFF.